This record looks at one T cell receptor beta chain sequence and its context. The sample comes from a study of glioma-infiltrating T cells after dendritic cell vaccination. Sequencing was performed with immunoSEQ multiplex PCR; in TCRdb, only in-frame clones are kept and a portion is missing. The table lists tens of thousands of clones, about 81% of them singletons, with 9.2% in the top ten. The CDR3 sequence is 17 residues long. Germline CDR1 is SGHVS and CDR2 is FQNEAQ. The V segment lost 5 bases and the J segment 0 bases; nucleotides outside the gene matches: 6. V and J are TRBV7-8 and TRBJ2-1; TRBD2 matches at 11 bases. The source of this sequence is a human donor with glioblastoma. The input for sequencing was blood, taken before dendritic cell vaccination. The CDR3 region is CASSTGLAVSSYNEQFF. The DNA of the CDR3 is TGTGCCAGCAGCACGGGACTAGCGGTGAGCTCCTACAATGAGCAGTTCTTC.